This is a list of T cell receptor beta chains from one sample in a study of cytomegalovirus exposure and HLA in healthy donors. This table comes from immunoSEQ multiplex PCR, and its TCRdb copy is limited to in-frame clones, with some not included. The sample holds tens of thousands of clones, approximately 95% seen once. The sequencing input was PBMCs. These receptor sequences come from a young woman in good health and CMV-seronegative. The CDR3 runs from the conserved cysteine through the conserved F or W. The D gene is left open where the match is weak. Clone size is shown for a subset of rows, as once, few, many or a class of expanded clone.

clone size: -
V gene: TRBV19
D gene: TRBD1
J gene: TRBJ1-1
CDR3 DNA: TGTGCCAGTAGTGGGGACAGGGGGCGGACTGAAGCTTTCTTT
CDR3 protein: CASSGDRGRTEAFF

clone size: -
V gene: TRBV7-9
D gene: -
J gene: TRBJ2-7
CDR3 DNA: TGTGCCAGCAGCCGGGACTTTCGACGGAGCTACGAGCAGTACTTC
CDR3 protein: CASSRDFRRSYEQYF

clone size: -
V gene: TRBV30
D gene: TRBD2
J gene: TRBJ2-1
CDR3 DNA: TGTGCCTGGACCCCTCCAGCGGGAGGATTCTACAATGAGCAGTTCTTC
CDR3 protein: CAWTPPAGGFYNEQFF

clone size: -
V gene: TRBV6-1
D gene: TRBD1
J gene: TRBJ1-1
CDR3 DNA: TGTGCCAGCAGGACAGGGGGCAGGACTGAAGCTTTCTTT
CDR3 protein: CASRTGGRTEAFF

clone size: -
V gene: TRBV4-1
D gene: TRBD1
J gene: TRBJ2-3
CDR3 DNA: TGCGCCAGCAGCCAACCTAAAGCGACGACAGGGTGGGGAACAGATACGCAGTATTTT
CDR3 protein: CASSQPKATTGWGTDTQYF

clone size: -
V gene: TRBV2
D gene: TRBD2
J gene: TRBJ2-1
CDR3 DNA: TGTGCCAGCAGTGAAGTGCCTAGCGGGGGGAGGAACAATGAGCAGTTCTTC
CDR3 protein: CASSEVPSGGRNNEQFF

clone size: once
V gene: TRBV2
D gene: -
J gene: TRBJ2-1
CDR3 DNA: TGTGCCAGCAGCGCTGAGGAGAATGAGCAGTTCTTC
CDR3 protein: CASSAEENEQFF

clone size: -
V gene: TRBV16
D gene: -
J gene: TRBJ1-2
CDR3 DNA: TGTGCCAGCAGCCAATACGTAGGATGGGGCCAGGGAACCACTAACTATGGCTACACCTTC
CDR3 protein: CASSQYVGWGQGTTNYGYTF

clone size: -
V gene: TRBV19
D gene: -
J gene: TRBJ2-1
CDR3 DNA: TGTGCCAGTAGTATAGGTAGCGGAGGCTACAATGAGCAGTTCTTC
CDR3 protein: CASSIGSGGYNEQFF

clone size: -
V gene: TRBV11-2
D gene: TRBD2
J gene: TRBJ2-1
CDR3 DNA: TGTGCCAGCAGCAGCGGGAGGGCCCACAATGAGCAGTTCTTC
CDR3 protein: CASSSGRAHNEQFF

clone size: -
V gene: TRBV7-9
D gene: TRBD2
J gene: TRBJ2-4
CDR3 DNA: TGTGCCAGCAGCCCCCAAGGTAGCGGGACGACCCCAGTCGTCATTCAGTACTTC
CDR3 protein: CASSPQGSGTTPVVIQYF

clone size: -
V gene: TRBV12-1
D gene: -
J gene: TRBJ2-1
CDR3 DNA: TGTGCCAGCAGCCCTTCGGAGGGAGGGCCCTACAATGAGCAGTTCTTC
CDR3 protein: CASSPSEGGPYNEQFF

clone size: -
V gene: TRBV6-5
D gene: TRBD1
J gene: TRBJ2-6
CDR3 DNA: TGTGCCAGCAGCCTCGAGGACAGGGGTTTCTTC
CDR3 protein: CASSLEDRGFF

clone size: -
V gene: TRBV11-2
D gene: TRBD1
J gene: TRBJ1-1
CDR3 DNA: TGTGCCAGCAGCTGGAGGACAGGGAACACTGAAGCTTTCTTT
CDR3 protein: CASSWRTGNTEAFF

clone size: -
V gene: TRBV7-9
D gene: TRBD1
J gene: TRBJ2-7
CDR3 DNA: TGTGCCAGCAGCTTAGGTCGAGAGCCAGGGGGCTACGAGCAGTACTTC
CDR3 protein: CASSLGREPGGYEQYF

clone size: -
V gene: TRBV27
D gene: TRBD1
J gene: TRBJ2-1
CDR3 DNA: TGTGCCAGCAGTCTATGGACAGGGGCGGGTGAGCAGTTCTTC
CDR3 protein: CASSLWTGAGEQFF

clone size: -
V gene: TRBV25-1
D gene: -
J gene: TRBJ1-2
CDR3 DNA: TGTGCCAGCAGTGCGGGGAGAGGCTACACCTTC
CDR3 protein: CASSAGRGYTF

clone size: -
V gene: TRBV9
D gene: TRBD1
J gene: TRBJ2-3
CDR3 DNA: TGTGCCAGCAGCGTAGATGGGGACAGGGGGGATACGCAGTATTTT
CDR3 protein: CASSVDGDRGDTQYF

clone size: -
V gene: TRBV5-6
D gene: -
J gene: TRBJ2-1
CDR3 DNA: TGTGCCAGCAGCGACATAGTGAATGAGCAGTTCTTC
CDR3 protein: CASSDIVNEQFF

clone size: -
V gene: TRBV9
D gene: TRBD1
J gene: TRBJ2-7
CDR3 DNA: TGTGCCAGCAGCCAGGGGGACGCTGGATTCTACGAGCAGTACTTC
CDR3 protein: CASSQGDAGFYEQYF

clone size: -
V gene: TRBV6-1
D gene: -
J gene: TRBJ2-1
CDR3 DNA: TGTGCCAGCAGGGGGGATCGGGGGAACAATGAGCAGTTCTTC
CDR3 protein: CASRGDRGNNEQFF

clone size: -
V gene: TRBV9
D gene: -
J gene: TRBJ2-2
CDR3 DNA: TGTGCCAGCAGCGTAGCGTCCGAGCTGTTTTTT
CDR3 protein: CASSVASELFF

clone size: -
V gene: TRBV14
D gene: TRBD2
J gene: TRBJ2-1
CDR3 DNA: TGTGCCAGCAGTCTACGTAGGACTAGCGGGATGAGGAATGAGCAGTTCTTC
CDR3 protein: CASSLRRTSGMRNEQFF

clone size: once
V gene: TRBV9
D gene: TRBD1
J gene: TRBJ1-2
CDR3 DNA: TGTGCCAGCAGCGCCCAGCCCACCGGGACAGGGAACTATGGCTACACCTTC
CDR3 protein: CASSAQPTGTGNYGYTF

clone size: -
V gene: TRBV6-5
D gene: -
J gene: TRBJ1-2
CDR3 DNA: TGTGCCAGCGGTTTGCGCTATGGCTACACCTTC
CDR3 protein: CASGLRYGYTF

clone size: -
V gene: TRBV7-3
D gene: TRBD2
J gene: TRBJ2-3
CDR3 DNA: TGTGCCAGCAGCTTGGGACTAGCGGGGGGATATACGCAGTATTTT
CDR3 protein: CASSLGLAGGYTQYF

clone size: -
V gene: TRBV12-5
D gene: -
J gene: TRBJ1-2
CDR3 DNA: TGTGCTAGTGGTTTGACAACTAACTATGGCTACACCTTC
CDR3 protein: CASGLTTNYGYTF

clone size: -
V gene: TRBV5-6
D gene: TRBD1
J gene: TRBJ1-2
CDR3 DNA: TGTGCCAGCAGCTTGTTTCGGGGACAGAACTATGGCTACACCTTC
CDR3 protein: CASSLFRGQNYGYTF

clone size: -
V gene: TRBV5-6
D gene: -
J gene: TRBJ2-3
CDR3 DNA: TGTGCCAGCAGCTTGGATGGTCAACCTGCCCAGACAGATACGCAGTATTTT
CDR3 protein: CASSLDGQPAQTDTQYF

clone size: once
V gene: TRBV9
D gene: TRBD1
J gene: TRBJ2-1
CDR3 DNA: TGTGCCAGCACCCGCGGGCAGGGGGCGGGGGAGCAGTTCTTC
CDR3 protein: CASTRGQGAGEQFF

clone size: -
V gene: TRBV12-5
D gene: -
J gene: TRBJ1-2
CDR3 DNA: TGTGCTAGTGGTTCGGGGGACAACTATGGCTACACCTTC
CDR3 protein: CASGSGDNYGYTF

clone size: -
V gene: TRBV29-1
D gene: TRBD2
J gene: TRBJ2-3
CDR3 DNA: TGCAGCGTTAGGGGACTAGCGGCACTTACGCAGTATTTT
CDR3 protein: CSVRGLAALTQYF

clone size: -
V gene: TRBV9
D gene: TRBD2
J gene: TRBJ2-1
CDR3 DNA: TGTGCCAGCAGCGTAGACCTAGCGGGAGCGTCAAAGGATGAGCAGTTCTTC
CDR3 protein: CASSVDLAGASKDEQFF

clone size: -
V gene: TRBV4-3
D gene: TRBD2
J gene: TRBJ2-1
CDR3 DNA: TGCGCCAGCAGCCAAACTAGCGGGAGCGCCTACAATGAGCAGTTCTTC
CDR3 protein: CASSQTSGSAYNEQFF

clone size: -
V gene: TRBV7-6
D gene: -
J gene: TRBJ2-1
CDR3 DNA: TGTGCCAGCAGCTTACGGTCCGGGTTCCGTCCCTTAGGGGACTCCTACAATGAGCAGTTCTTC
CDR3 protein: CASSLRSGFRPLGDSYNEQFF

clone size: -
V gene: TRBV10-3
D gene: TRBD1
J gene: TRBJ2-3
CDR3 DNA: TGTGCCATTCCAGTTTTAACCGGGACAGGGAGCACAGATACGCAGTATTTT
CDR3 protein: CAIPVLTGTGSTDTQYF

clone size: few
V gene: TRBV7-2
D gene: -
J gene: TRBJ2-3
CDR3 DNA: TGTGCCAGCAGCCGGAACAGCGGAGATACGCAGTATTTT
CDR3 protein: CASSRNSGDTQYF

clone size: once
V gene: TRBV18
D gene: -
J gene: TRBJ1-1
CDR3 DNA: TGTGCCAGCTCACCAGCTCCTAGACTCCGAAGGGCTTTCTTT
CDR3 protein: CASSPAPRLRRAFF

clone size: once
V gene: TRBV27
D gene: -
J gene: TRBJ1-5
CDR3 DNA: TGTGCCAGCAGTTATACAGGGTCCCCAAATCAGCCCCAGCATTTT
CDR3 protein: CASSYTGSPNQPQHF

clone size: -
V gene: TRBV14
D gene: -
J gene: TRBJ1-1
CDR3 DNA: TGTGCCAGCAGCCAGGGAGGGAACACTGAAGCTTTCTTT
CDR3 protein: CASSQGGNTEAFF

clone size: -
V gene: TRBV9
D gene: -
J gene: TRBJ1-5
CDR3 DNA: TGTGCCAGCAGCGTAGGGTCCGGTCAGCCCCAGCATTTT
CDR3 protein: CASSVGSGQPQHF

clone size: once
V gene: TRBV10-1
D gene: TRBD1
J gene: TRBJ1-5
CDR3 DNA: TGCGCCCATAAACAGGGGAGCAATCAGCCCCAGCATTTT
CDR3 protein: CAHKQGSNQPQHF

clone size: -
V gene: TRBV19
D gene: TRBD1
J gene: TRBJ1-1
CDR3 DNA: TGTGCCAGTGGGGACAGGAACGTTTTAGAGGCTTTCTTT
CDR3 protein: CASGDRNVLEAFF

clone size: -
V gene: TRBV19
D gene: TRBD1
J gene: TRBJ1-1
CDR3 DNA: TGTGCCAGTAGTAATAACCTACAGGGGGATTGGTCAGCTTTCTTT
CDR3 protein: CASSNNLQGDWSAFF

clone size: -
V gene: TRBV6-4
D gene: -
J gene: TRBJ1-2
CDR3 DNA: TGTGCCAGCAGTGACTCTGAGGGTAGTGCCTATGGCTACACCTTC
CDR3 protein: CASSDSEGSAYGYTF

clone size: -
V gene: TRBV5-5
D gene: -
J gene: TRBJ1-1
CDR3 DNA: TGTGCCAGCAGCAGCGAAGGGGGGGACACTGAAGCTTTCTTT
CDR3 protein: CASSSEGGDTEAFF

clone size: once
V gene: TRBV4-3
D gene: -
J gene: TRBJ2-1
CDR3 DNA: TGCGCCAGCAGCCAATCCCAGGCCGCTGAGCAGTTCTTC
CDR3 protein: CASSQSQAAEQFF

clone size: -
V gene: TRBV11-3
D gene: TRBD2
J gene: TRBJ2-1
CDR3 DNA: TGTGCCAGCAGCCCGGGACTAGCGGGACTGACCAATGAGCAGTTCTTC
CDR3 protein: CASSPGLAGLTNEQFF

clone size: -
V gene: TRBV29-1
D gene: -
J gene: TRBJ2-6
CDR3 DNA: TGCAGCGTTACCGGCGGCGGGGCCAACGTCCTGACTTTC
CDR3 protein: CSVTGGGANVLTF

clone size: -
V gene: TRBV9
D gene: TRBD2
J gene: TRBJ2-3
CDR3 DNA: TGTGCCAGCAGCGTAGGGCTAGCGGGGGGGCCGACAGGTACGCAGTATTTT
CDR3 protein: CASSVGLAGGPTGTQYF

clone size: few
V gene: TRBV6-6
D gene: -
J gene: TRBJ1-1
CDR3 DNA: TGTGCCAGCAGTCCTTTCAGGAACACTGAAGCTTTCTTT
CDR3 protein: CASSPFRNTEAFF

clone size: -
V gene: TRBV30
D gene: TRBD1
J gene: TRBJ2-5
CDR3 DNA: TGTGCCTGGAGGGACAGGGGGCCGGAGACCCAGTACTTC
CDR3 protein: CAWRDRGPETQYF

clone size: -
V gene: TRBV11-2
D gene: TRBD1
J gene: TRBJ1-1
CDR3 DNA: TGTGCCAGCAGCTTAGGGGACAGGGAGTCCACTGAAGCTTTCTTT
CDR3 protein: CASSLGDRESTEAFF

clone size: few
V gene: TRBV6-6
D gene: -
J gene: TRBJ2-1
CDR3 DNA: TGTGCCAGCAGTTACGAGGGGGGGCCATACAATGAGCAGTTCTTC
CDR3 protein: CASSYEGGPYNEQFF

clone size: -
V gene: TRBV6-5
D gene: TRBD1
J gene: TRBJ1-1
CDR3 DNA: TGTGCCAGCAGTTACGCCCCGACAGGGCTGAACACTGAAGCTTTCTTT
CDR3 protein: CASSYAPTGLNTEAFF

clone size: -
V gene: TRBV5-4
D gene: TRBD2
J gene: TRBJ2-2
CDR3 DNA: TGTGCCAGCAGTCCGCGCGGGGGGAGGACCGGGGAGCTGTTTTTT
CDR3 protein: CASSPRGGRTGELFF

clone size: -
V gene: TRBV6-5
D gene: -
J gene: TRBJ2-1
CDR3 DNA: TGTGCCAGCAGCGGACACAGCTCCTACAATGAGCAGTTCTTC
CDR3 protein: CASSGHSSYNEQFF

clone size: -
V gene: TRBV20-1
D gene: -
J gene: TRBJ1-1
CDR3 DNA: TGCAGTATAAGGGAGGACACTGAAGCTTTCTTT
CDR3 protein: CSIREDTEAFF

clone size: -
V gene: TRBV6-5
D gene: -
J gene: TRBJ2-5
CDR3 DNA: TGTGCCAGCAGTTACCCCCCTCGGGAGACCCAGTACTTC
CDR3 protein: CASSYPPRETQYF